This T cell receptor beta chain emerged from a study of glioma-infiltrating T cells after dendritic cell vaccination. Study in general: Samples are from glioblastoma patients in Phase I and II dendritic cell vaccine trials.

Profiling relied on immunoSEQ multiplex PCR, and the TCRdb table lists in-frame clones only, not all of them. The sample shows over 90,000 clones, roughly 80% of them seen only once. Points on this clone: Its antigen is not known.

The study's findings and limits: Estimated pretreatment TIL content predicted outcome after dendritic cell vaccination.

V was clipped by 5 bases and J by 3 bases, with 10 bases between them. Germline CDR1 SGHTA, CDR2 FQGTGA. This CDR3 comprises 14 residues. Selection required adequate fresh-frozen tumor tissue plus more than two years' survival data. The sequence was collected from a human donor with glioblastoma. The source material was blood, sampled before dendritic cell vaccination. The rearrangement links TRBV7-3 to TRBJ2-2; possibly TRBD1 for D (5 bases). The CDR3 DNA follows: TGTGCCAGCAGCCAAGACAGCTACACCGGGGAGCTGTTTTTT. This codes for CASSQDSYTGELFF.